This TCR beta chain is from a study of blood T cell repertoires in COVID-19. Trimming removed 3 bases from V and 3 bases from J, with 8 bases in between. Looked up from germline, CDR1 is SGHAT and CDR2 is FQNNGV. CDR3 length: 13 residues. This clone was picked up one time. Here immunoSEQ multiplex PCR was the method, and the copy in TCRdb shows in-frame clones only, minus some. The repertoire consists of 350,000 to 400,000 clones, with 80% to 95% occurring once and the leading ten covering over 0.7%. The sample consisted of PBMCs or T cells enriched from blood (not recorded which). V is TRBV11-2 and J is TRBJ1-1, with D possibly matching TRBD1 (5 bases). The sequence was obtained from a woman aged 35 to 49 who had been exposed to COVID-19. The CDR3 region is CASSFNRYTEAFF. In DNA form, the CDR3 reads TGTGCCAGCAGCTTCAACAGGTACACTGAAGCTTTCTTT.